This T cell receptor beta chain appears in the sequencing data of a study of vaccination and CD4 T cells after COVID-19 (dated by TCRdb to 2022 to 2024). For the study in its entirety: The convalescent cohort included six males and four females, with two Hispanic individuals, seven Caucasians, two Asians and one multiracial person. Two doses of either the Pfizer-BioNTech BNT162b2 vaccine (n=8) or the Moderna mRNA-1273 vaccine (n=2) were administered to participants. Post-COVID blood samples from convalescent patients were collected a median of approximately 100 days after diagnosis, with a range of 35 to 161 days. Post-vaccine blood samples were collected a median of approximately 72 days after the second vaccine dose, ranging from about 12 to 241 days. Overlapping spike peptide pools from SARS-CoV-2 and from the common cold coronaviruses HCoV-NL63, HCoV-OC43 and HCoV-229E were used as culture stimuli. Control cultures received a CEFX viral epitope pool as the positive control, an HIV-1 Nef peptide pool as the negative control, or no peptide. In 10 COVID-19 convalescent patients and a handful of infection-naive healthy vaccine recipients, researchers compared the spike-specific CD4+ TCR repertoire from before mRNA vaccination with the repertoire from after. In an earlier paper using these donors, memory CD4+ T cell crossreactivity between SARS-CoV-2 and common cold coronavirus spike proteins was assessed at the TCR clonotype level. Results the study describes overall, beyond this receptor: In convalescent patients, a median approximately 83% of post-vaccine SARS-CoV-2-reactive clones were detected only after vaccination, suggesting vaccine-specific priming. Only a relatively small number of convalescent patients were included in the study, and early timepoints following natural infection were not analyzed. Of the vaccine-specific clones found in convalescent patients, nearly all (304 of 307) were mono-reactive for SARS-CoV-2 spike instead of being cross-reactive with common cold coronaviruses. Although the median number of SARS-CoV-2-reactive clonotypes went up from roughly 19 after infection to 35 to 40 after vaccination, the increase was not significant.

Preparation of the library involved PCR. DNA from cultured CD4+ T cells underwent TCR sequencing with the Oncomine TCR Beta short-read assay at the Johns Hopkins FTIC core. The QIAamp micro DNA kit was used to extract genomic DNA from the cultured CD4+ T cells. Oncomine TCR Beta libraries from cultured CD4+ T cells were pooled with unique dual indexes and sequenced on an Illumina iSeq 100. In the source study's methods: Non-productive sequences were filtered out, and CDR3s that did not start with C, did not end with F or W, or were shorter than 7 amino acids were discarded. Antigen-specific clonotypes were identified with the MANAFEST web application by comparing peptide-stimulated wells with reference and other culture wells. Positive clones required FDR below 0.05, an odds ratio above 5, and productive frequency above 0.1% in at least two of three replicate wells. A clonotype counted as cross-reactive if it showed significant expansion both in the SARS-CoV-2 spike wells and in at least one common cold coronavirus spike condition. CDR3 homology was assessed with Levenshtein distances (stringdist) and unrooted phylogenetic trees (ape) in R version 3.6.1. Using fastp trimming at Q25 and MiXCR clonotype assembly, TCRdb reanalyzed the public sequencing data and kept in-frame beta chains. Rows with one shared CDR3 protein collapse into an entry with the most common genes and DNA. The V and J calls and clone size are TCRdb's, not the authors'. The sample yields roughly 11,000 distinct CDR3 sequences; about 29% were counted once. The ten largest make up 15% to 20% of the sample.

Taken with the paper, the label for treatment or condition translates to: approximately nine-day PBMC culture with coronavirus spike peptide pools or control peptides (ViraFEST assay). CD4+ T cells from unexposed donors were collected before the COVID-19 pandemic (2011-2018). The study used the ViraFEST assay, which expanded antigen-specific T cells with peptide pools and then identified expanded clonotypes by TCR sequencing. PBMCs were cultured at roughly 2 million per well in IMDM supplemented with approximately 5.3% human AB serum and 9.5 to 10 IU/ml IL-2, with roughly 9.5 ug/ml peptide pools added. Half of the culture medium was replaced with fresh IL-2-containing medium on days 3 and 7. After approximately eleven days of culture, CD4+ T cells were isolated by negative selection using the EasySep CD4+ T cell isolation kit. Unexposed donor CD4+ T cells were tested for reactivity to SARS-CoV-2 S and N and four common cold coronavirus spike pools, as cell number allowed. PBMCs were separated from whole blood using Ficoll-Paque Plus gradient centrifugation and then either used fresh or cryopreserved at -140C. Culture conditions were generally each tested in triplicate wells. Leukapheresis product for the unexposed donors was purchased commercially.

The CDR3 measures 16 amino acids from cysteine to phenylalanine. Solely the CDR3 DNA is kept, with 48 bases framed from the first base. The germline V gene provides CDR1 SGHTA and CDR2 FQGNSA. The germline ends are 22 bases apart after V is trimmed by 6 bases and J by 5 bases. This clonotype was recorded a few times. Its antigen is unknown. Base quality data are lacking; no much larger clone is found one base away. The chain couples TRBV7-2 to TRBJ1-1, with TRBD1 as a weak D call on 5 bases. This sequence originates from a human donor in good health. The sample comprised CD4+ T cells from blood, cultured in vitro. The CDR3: CASSRLNQGAGTEAFF. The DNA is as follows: TGTGCCAGCAGTCGCCTCAATCAGGGCGCCGGGACTGAAGCTTTCTTT.